One sample yielded the 13 T cell receptor beta chains listed below, sequenced in a study of T-cell reconstitution after alpha-beta-depleted transplantation in children. For TCRbeta, the library was prepared with unique molecular identifiers. TCRdb re-called the PCR reads through MiXCR, storing one row per CDR3 protein. The table lists nearly 550,000 distinct CDR3 sequences, 18% of them singletons. The starting material was PBMCs from the stem cell graft donor, obtained from the stem cell graft. These TCRs come from a human donor who donated a stem cell graft to a child with acute lymphoblastic leukemia.

The gene calls are TRBV11-1 and TRBJ1-1; unclear D gene. Per the germline V gene, CDR1 is SGHAT and CDR2 is FQDESV (reference sequence). Between the trimmed V and J ends, which lost 5 bases and 0 bases, there was a span of 25 bases. The CDR3 length is 19 residues. CDR3 DNA sequence: TGTGCCAGCAGCGCAACCCTCGGTGGCAGTCAAAGGTTGAACACTGAAGCTTTCTTT. Protein: CASSATLGGSQRLNTEAFF.

This clonotype appeared a few times. CDR3 sequence (DNA): TGTGCCAGCAGCCAACCTACGGGAGCCCCCTACAATGAGCAGTTCTTC. Amino acid sequence: CASSQPTGAPYNEQFF. The chain combines TRBV3-1 with TRBJ2-1, with D maybe TRBD2 (6 bases). The germline gives CDR1 LGHDT, CDR2 YNNKEL (reference sequence). The CDR3 covers 16 residues. V was trimmed by 2 bases and J by 2 bases, leaving 13 bases between them.

The CDR3 nucleotides read TGCGCCAGCAGCGTCGCCGGGGCCTTGAACACTGAAGCTTTCTTT. Protein product: CASSVAGALNTEAFF. The V call is TRBV5-1, the J call TRBJ1-1, with a weak D call TRBD1 (5 bases). This CDR3 is built from 15 residues. With 4 bases removed from V and 0 bases from J, the gap between germline ends came to 13 bases. Germline values: CDR1 SGHRS, CDR2 YFSETQ.

This clonotype was seen only a few times. The CDR3 loop is CASSQGTSGNEQFF. The CDR3, as DNA: TGTGCCAGCAGCCAGGGGACTAGCGGAAATGAGCAGTTCTTC. The J gene is TRBJ2-1, the V gene TRBV3-1, with 11 bases that match TRBD2. The ends lost 3 bases at V and 7 bases at J; junction bases unmatched: 2. CDR3 length: 14 amino acids. Germline-derived CDR1 and CDR2 are LGHDT and YNNKEL (reference sequence).

The rearrangement joins TRBV12-3 or TRBV12-4 to TRBJ1-2, with no clear D. CDR3 size: 14 residues. V was cut by 1 base and J by 2 bases, with 8 bases left in between. The CDR3 nucleotides read TGTGCCAGCAGTTTAGAGGAACCCAACTATGGCTACACCTTC. Translation gives CASSLEEPNYGYTF.

The rearrangement links TRBV10-3 to TRBJ2-7; D might be TRBD1 (6 bases). This CDR3 spans 13 amino acids. V was trimmed by 3 bases and J by 2 bases, leaving 8 bases between them. The germline V gene has CDR1 ENHRY and CDR2 SYGVKD. This CDR3 reads CAISDRDTYEQYF. CDR3 sequence (DNA): TGTGCCATCAGTGACCGGGACACCTACGAGCAGTACTTC.

The chain is built from TRBV24-1 and TRBJ2-2, with D maybe TRBD1 (5 bases). Trimming shortened V by 6 bases and J by 4 bases, and 11 bases separated the two germline ends. Germline loops: CDR1 KGHDR, CDR2 SFDVKD. The CDR3 has 14 amino acids. The CDR3, as DNA: TGTGCCACCAGTTGGAAGGGGATCACCGGGGAGCTGTTTTTT. Residues: CATSWKGITGELFF.

The V call is TRBV28, the J call TRBJ1-2, with 7 nucleotides matching TRBD1. The junction had 7 bases not matched to a gene; V was cut back by 5 bases and J by 7 bases. The CDR3 loop spans 13 amino acids. Germline V CDR1 and CDR2: MDHEN, SYDVKM. The CDR3, as DNA: TGTGCCAGCAGTCTTCAGGGGGTTGCTGGCTACACCTTC. Its protein product is CASSLQGVAGYTF.

A few counts support this clonotype. The chain combines TRBV4-1 with TRBJ2-7, with 10 bases that match TRBD1. CDR1 is MGHRA and CDR2 is YSYEKL in the germline V gene. V lost 1 base to trimming and J lost 6 bases; unmatched junction nucleotides: 12. The CDR3 contains 17 residues. The CDR3 nucleotides read TGCGCCAGCAGCCAAGGCTTAGACCGGGACAGGGGCTCCGAGCAGTACTTC. Amino acid sequence: CASSQGLDRDRGSEQYF.

CDR3 bases: TGTGCCATCAGAGGAACCGGACGGTCCTACGAGCAGTACTTC. It encodes CAIRGTGRSYEQYF. The rearrangement links TRBV10-3 to TRBJ2-7; D not resolved. The V gene's germline CDR1 is ENHRY and CDR2 SYGVKD. V was clipped by 6 bases and J by 1 base, with 13 bases between them. The length of the CDR3 is 14 residues.

The chain has TRBV9 and TRBJ1-6; tentatively, D is TRBD1 (5 bases). V was trimmed by 4 bases and J by 4 bases, leaving 15 bases between them. Germline lookup yields CDR1 SGDLS and CDR2 YYNGEE. The CDR3 sequence is 16 residues long. This CDR3 is CASSPPPGGYNSPLHF. The CDR3 DNA reads TGTGCCAGCAGCCCCCCTCCGGGGGGATATAATTCACCCCTCCACTTT.

This clonotype was detected a few times. The chain employs TRBV20-1 and TRBJ2-5, with unresolved D. CDR3 length equals 15 residues. The germline V and J ends were trimmed by 0 bases and 7 bases, with 18 bases remaining between them. CDR1 and CDR2 (germline): DFQATT, SNEGSKA (reference sequence). The DNA of the CDR3 is TGCAGTGCTAGAGATTCTGGGCTCCCCCTAGGGACCCAGTACTTC. It translates to CSARDSGLPLGTQYF.

This clonotype was counted a few times. The chain's CDR3 is CASSLSGGAYNEQFF. CDR3 bases: TGTGCCAGCAGTTTAAGCGGGGGAGCCTACAATGAGCAGTTCTTC. The chain links TRBV27 to TRBJ2-1, with 8 bases that match TRBD2. CDR3 length: 15 amino acids. Germline CDR1 is MNHEY and CDR2 is SMNVEV (reference sequence). With V trimmed by 2 bases and J by 2 bases, 2 bases remained unmatched.